Following are 22 T cell receptor beta chains from one sample sequenced in a study of blood T cell repertoires in COVID-19. Libraries were prepared by immunoSEQ multiplex PCR; TCRdb keeps only in-frame clonotypes and omits some of them. Counted here are 180,000 or so clones, 84% occurring once; the ten biggest clones make up 6% to 9%. What was sequenced was peripheral blood. Source of these receptors: a man aged 40-49 years who had recovered from COVID-19.

The chain couples TRBV6-5 to TRBJ2-7, with no clear D. Germline assignment: CDR1 MNHEY and CDR2 SVGAGI. This CDR3 spans 15 amino acids. V shed 2 bases and J shed 2 bases, with 13 bases lying between them. The CDR3 loop is CASSYNTVKPYEQYF. The CDR3 DNA is TGTGCCAGCAGTTACAACACAGTGAAACCCTACGAGCAGTACTTC.

This clone was counted a single time. J is TRBJ2-6 and V is TRBV19; 7 bases are shared with TRBD1. This CDR3 contains 15 residues. V was clipped by 6 bases and J by 0 bases; unmatched bases: 2. From germline, CDR1 is LNHDA and CDR2 SQIVND (reference sequence). The CDR3 protein is CASRGQSSGANVLTF. CDR3 DNA sequence: TGTGCCAGTAGGGGACAGAGCTCTGGGGCCAACGTCCTGACTTTC. Full variable domain (remainder filled in from reference TRBV19 and TRBJ2-6): DGGITQSPKYLFRKEGQNVTLSCEQNLNHDAMYWYRQDPGQGLRLIYYSQIVNDFQKGDIAEGYSVSREKKESFPLTVTSAQKNPTAFYLCASRGQSSGANVLTFGAGSRLTVL.

The chain has TRBV18 and TRBJ2-1; 7 bases are shared with TRBD2. This CDR3 contains 15 residues. The germline gives CDR1 KGHSH, CDR2 LQKENI. The trim removed 2 bases at V and 4 bases at J, leaving 5 bases unmatched. The chain's CDR3 is CASSPFSGDYNEQFF. DNA for the CDR3: TGTGCCAGCTCACCATTCAGCGGGGATTACAATGAGCAGTTCTTC.

The J gene is TRBJ2-7, the V gene TRBV4-3, with TRBD1 as a possible D gene (6 bases). V gave up 0 bases and J gave up 6 bases, with 15 bases separating them. The CDR3 consists of 15 residues. The germline V gene has CDR1 LGHNA and CDR2 YSLEER. CDR3 bases: TGCGCCAGCAGCCAAGATCGACAGGCTGCCGGCGAGCAGTACTTC. It is translated as CASSQDRQAAGEQYF.

The chain employs TRBV11-3 and TRBJ2-2, with 13 bases identical to TRBD2. Trimming took 6 bases from V and 6 from J; bases not matched to a gene: 7. Looked up from germline, CDR1 is SGHNT and CDR2 is YENEEA. This CDR3 comprises 16 residues. The CDR3 nucleotides read TGTGCCAGCAGACCCACTAGCGGGGGGGCATCCGGGGAGCTGTTTTTT. Translated, it gives CASRPTSGGASGELFF.

This chain joins TRBV7-8 and TRBJ1-2, with 8 bases matching TRBD1. The CDR3 is 14 residues long. CDR1 and CDR2 from the germline V gene are SGHVS and FQNEAQ. J was trimmed by 4 bases and V by 5 bases; bases with no gene match: 6. The CDR3: CASSQRQGTYGYTF. The CDR3 region has the DNA TGTGCCAGCAGCCAGAGACAGGGGACCTATGGCTACACCTTC.

The rearrangement joins TRBV5-8 to TRBJ2-1, with 9 bases that match TRBD1. The germline V gene encodes CDR1 SGHTS and CDR2 YDEGEE. The V segment lost 5 bases and the J segment 7 bases; nucleotides outside the gene matches: 10. The CDR3 extends over 15 amino acids. CDR3 loop: CASRGRTGDLNEQFF. DNA for the CDR3: TGTGCCAGCAGGGGGAGGACAGGGGACTTGAATGAGCAGTTCTTC. The whole variable domain, remainder taken from reference TRBV5-8 and TRBJ2-1, is EAGVTQSPTHLIKTRGQQATLRCSPISGHTSVYWYQQALGLGLQFLLWYDEGEERNRGNFPPRFSGRQFPNYSSELNVNALELEDSALYLCASRGRTGDLNEQFFGPGTRLTVL.

The chain carries TRBV7-2 and TRBJ2-1; TRBD1 aligns across 8 bases. The germline gives CDR1 SGHTA, CDR2 FQGNSA. V lost 5 bases, J lost 7 bases, and 16 bases stayed unmatched. This CDR3 region has 17 residues. The CDR3 DNA reads as TGTGCCAGCAGCCCCCGAGCAGGGGGCTTCCCGGGAAATGAGCAGTTCTTC. Translating it yields CASSPRAGGFPGNEQFF.

This rearrangement joins TRBV5-1 to TRBJ2-7, with 9 bases fitting TRBD2. The trim removed 0 bases at V and 6 bases at J, leaving 10 bases unmatched. The germline V gene encodes CDR1 SGHRS and CDR2 YFSETQ. This CDR3 contains 16 residues. The CDR3 nucleotides are TGCGCCAGCAGCTTGGGGGCGGGAGGGAGTTTAAGCGAGCAGTACTTC. It encodes CASSLGAGGSLSEQYF.

The chain employs TRBV6-5 and TRBJ1-2; no firm D call. Between the trimmed V and J ends, which lost 8 bases and 3 bases, there was a span of 13 bases. From germline, CDR1 is MNHEY and CDR2 SVGAGI. The CDR3 loop spans 13 amino acids. CDR3: CASRRERDYGYTF. DNA for the CDR3: TGTGCCAGCCGACGGGAGCGGGACTATGGCTACACCTTC.

The chain couples TRBV28 to TRBJ1-2, with a tentative D call TRBD1 (5 bases). V was cut by 5 bases and J by 2 bases, with 15 bases left in between. This CDR3 has 15 residues. Per the germline V gene, CDR1 is MDHEN and CDR2 is SYDVKM. The CDR3 DNA is TGTGCCAGCAGTGATCAGGGTCAAAAAAACTATGGCTACACCTTC. Residues: CASSDQGQKNYGYTF.

The V and J genes are TRBV7-9 and TRBJ1-3; maybe TRBD1 (6 bases). CDR1 is SEHNR and CDR2 is FQNEAQ in the germline V gene (reference sequence). Between the trimmed V and J ends, which lost 1 base and 4 bases, there was a span of 8 bases. The length of the CDR3 is 14 residues. The CDR3 here is CASSLGTAGNTIYF. DNA for the CDR3: TGTGCCAGCAGCTTAGGGACAGCGGGAAACACCATATATTTT. The variable domain in full, completed from reference TRBV7-9 and TRBJ1-3, reads DTGVSQNPRHKITKRGQNVTFRCDPISEHNRLYWYRQTLGQGPEFLTYFQNEAQLEKSRLLSDRFSAERPKGSFSTLEIQRTEQGDSAMYLCASSLGTAGNTIYFGEGSWLTVV.

The chain combines TRBV6-2 or TRBV6-3 with TRBJ2-7, with D possibly TRBD2 on 5 matching bases. The CDR3 has 14 amino acids. Between the trimmed V and J ends, which lost 4 bases and 4 bases, there was a span of 14 bases. The germline CDR1 and CDR2 sequences are MNHEY and SVGEGT. CDR3 nucleotides: TGTGCCAGCAGTTCCGGAGGCCTCGGGTACGAGCAGTACTTC. This sequence encodes CASSSGGLGYEQYF.

This clone was seen once. This chain joins TRBV12-5 and TRBJ2-2; TRBD2 matches 11 bases. Trimming at V came to 5 bases and at J to 8 bases, leaving 10 bases not matched to a gene. CDR1 and CDR2 (germline): LGHNT, FRNRAP. CDR3 size: 16 residues. In nucleotides, the CDR3 is TGTGCTAGTGGTCTTACTAGCGGGGGATCTTCTGGGGAGCTGTTTTTT. Translating gives CASGLTSGGSSGELFF.

In DNA form, the CDR3 reads TGTGCCAGCAGCCCCCCTCGGGACACGAACTACGAGCAGTACTTC. It specifies CASSPPRDTNYEQYF. This chain connects TRBV5-6 to TRBJ2-7; a weak D match, TRBD1 (6 bases). This CDR3 spans 15 amino acids. Germline CDR1 is SGHDT and CDR2 is YYEEEE. V lost 4 bases, J lost 3 bases, and 17 bases lay in between. Based on the CDR3 plus reference TRBV5-6 and TRBJ2-7, the full variable domain is DAGVTQSPTHLIKTRGQQVTLRCSPKSGHDTVSWYQQALGQGPQFIFQYYEEEERQRGNFPDRFSGHQFPNYSSELNVNALLLGDSALYLCASSPPRDTNYEQYFGPGTRLTVT.

V gene TRBV4-3 combines with J gene TRBJ2-2; TRBD2 agrees at 10 bases. The CDR3 runs to 17 residues. With 0 bases clipped from V and 1 base from J, the junction kept 2 bases outside the gene matches. Germline V gene data show CDR1 as LGHNA and CDR2 as YSLEER. The CDR3 coding sequence is TGCGCCAGCAGCCAAGAAGTAGCGGGGGGGAACACCGGGGAGCTGTTTTTT. Protein: CASSQEVAGGNTGELFF.

Remarks on this clone: Other DNA sequences in this specimen translate into the identical CDR3. V is TRBV19 and J is TRBJ1-2, with TRBD1 matching over 9 bases. This CDR3 is built from 13 residues. Per the germline V gene, CDR1 is LNHDA and CDR2 is SQIVND (reference sequence). V trimming: 6 bases; J trimming: 6 bases; junction bases outside the gene matches: 5. CDR3 sequence (DNA): TGTGCCAGTAGACGGGACAGGGTAGATGGCTACACCTTC. Its translation is CASRRDRVDGYTF. The full variable domain, completed using reference TRBV19 and TRBJ1-2, is DGGITQSPKYLFRKEGQNVTLSCEQNLNHDAMYWYRQDPGQGLRLIYYSQIVNDFQKGDIAEGYSVSREKKESFPLTVTSAQKNPTAFYLCASRRDRVDGYTFGSGTRLTVV.

The chain carries TRBV9 and TRBJ2-2, with 7 bases that match TRBD2. From germline, CDR1 is SGDLS and CDR2 YYNGEE. Trimming at V came to 0 bases and at J to 5 bases, leaving 1 base not matched to a gene. CDR3 size: 14 residues. The chain's CDR3 is CASSVGAGTGELFF. Here the CDR3 DNA reads TGTGCCAGCAGCGTAGGAGCGGGGACCGGGGAGCTGTTTTTT.

This chain links TRBV7-2 with TRBJ1-4, with 8 bases identical to TRBD1. The germline V gene has CDR1 SGHTA and CDR2 FQGNSA. This CDR3 has 15 amino acids. Trimming removed 1 base from V and 7 bases from J; junction bases left unmatched: 5. The CDR3 nucleotides read TGTGCCAGCAGCTTAGACGGGACAGGAAGTGAAAAACTGTTTTTT. Amino acid sequence: CASSLDGTGSEKLFF.

V and J are TRBV7-8 and TRBJ1-2, with 9 bases lining up with TRBD1. The germline V gene encodes CDR1 SGHVS and CDR2 FQNEAQ. The length of the CDR3 is 15 residues. After removal of 5 bases from V and 4 bases from J, the junction contained 8 bases not matched to a gene. The chain's CDR3 is CASSPLTGGAYGYTF. The CDR3 nucleotides are TGTGCCAGCAGCCCCCTGACAGGGGGGGCCTATGGCTACACCTTC.

The V gene is TRBV19, the J gene TRBJ1-4, with TRBD1 matching 10 bases. Looked up from germline, CDR1 is LNHDA and CDR2 is SQIVND (reference sequence). The V gene end was trimmed by 4 bases and the J gene end by 3 bases; junction bases not matched to a gene: 5. The CDR3 is 16 amino acids. CDR3 residues: CASSTGTGAANEKLFF. The CDR3 region has the DNA TGTGCCAGTAGTACCGGGACAGGGGCAGCTAATGAAAAACTGTTTTTT.

This sequence joins TRBV29-1 and TRBJ2-7, with D tentatively TRBD1 (5 bases). The CDR3 runs to 16 residues. Germline V gene lookup returns CDR1 SQVTM and CDR2 ANQGSEA. Trimming removed 0 bases at V and 0 bases at J, with 15 bases between. The CDR3 reads CSVEDPEGVSSYEQYF. The CDR3, as DNA: TGCAGCGTTGAAGACCCTGAAGGGGTTAGCTCCTACGAGCAGTACTTC.